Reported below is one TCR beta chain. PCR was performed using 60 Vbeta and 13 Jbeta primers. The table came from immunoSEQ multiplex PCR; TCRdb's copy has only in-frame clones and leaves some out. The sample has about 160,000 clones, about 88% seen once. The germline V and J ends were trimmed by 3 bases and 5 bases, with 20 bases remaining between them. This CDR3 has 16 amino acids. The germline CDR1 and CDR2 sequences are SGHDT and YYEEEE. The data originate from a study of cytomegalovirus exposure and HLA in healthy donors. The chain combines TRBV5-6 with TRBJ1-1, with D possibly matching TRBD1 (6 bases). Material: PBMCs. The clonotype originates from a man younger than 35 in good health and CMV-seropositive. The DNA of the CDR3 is TGTGCCAGCAGCTGGGGACACGATCTTCAGAAAACTGAAGCTTTCTTT. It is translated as CASSWGHDLQKTEAFF.